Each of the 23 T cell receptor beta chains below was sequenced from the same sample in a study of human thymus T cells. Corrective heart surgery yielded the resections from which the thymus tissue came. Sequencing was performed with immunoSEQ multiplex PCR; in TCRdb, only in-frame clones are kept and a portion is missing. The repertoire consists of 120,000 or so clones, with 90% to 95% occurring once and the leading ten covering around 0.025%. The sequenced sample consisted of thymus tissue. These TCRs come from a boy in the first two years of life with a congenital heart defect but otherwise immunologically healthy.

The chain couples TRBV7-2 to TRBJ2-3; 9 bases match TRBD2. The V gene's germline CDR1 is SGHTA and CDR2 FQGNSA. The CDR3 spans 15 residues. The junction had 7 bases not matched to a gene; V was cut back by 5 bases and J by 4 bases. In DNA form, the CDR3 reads TGTGCCAGCAGCCTGACTAGCGGTCAATCAGATACGCAGTATTTT. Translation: CASSLTSGQSDTQYF.

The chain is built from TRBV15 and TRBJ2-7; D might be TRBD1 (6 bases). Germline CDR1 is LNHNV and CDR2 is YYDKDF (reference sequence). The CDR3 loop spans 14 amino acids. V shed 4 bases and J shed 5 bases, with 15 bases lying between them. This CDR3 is CATSTCRGLDEQYF. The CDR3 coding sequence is TGTGCCACCAGCACCTGCAGGGGCCTCGACGAGCAGTACTTC.

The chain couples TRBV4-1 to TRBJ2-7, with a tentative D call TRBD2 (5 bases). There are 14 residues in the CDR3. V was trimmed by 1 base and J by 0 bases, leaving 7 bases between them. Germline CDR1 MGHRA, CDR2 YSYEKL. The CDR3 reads CASSQGGYSYEQYF. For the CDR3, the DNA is TGCGCCAGCAGCCAAGGCGGGTACTCCTACGAGCAGTACTTC.

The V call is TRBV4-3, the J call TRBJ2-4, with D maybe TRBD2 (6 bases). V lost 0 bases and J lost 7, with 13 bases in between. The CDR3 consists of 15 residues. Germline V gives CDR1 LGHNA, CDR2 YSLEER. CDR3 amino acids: CASSQDRGMGNIQYF. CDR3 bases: TGCGCCAGCAGCCAAGATCGGGGGATGGGGAACATTCAGTACTTC.

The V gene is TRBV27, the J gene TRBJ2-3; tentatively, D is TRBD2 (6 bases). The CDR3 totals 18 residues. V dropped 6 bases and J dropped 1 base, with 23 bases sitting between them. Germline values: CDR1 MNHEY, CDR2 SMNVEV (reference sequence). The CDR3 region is CASRSWAGTLNCTDTQYF. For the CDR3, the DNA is TGTGCCAGCAGGTCCTGGGCGGGGACCCTTAATTGCACAGATACGCAGTATTTT.

CDR3 sequence: CASSTGVFPHEQFF. Here the CDR3 DNA reads TGTGCCAGCAGTACCGGGGTTTTCCCCCATGAGCAGTTCTTC. V and J are TRBV28 and TRBJ2-1; D possibly corresponds to TRBD2 (5 bases). This CDR3 contains 14 residues. Germline CDR1 reads MDHEN; CDR2 reads SYDVKM. The V end was cut by 5 bases, the J end by 8 bases, with 16 bases between.

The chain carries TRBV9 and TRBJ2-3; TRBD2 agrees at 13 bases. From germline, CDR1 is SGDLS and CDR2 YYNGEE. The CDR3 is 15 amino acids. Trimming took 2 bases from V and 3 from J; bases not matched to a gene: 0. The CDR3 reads CASSVTSGGTDTQYF. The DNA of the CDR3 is TGTGCCAGCAGCGTGACTAGCGGGGGGACAGATACGCAGTATTTT.

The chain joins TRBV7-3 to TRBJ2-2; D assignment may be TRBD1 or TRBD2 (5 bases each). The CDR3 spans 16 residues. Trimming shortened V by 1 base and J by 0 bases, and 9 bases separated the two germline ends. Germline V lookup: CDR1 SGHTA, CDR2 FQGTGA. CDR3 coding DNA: TGTGCCAGCAGCTTAATGTGGGGACCGAACACCGGGGAGCTGTTTTTT. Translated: CASSLMWGPNTGELFF.

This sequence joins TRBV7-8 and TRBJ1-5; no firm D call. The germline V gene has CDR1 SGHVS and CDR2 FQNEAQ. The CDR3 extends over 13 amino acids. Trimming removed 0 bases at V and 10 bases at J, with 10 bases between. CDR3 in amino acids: CASSLAFLRPQHF. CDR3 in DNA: TGTGCCAGCAGCTTAGCCTTCCTTCGTCCCCAGCATTTT. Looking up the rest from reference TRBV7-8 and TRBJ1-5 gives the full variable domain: GAGVSQSPRYKVAKRGQDVALRCDPISGHVSLFWYQQALGQGPEFLTYFQNEAQLDKSGLPSDRFFAERPEGSVSTLKIQRTQQEDSAVYLCASSLAFLRPQHFGDGTRLSIL.

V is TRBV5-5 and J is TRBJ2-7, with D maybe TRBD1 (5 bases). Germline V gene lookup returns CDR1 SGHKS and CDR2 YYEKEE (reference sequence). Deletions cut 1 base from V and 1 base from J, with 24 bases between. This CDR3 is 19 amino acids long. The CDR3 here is CASSLIPQGLLFRSYEQYF. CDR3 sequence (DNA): TGTGCCAGCAGCTTGATCCCCCAGGGCCTACTCTTTAGGTCCTACGAGCAGTACTTC.

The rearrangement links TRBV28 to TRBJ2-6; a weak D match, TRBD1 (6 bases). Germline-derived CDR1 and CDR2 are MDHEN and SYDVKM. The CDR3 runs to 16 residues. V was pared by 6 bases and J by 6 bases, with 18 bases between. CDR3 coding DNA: TGTGCCAGCAGCGACCCGGACAGCCGGGTGGCCAACGTCCTGACTTTC. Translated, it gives CASSDPDSRVANVLTF.

CDR3 sequence reads: CASSYTSGTGELFF. The CDR3, as DNA: TGTGCCAGCAGTTACACAAGCGGTACCGGGGAGCTGTTTTTT. The chain has TRBV6-6 and TRBJ2-2, with a weak D call TRBD2 (5 bases). Germline V gene lookup returns CDR1 MNHNY and CDR2 SVGAGI (reference sequence). The CDR3 loop spans 14 amino acids. With 2 bases removed from V and 5 bases from J, the gap between germline ends came to 9 bases.

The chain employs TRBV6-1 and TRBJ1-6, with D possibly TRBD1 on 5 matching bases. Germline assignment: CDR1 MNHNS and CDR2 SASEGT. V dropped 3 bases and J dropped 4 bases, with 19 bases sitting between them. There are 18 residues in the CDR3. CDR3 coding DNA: TGTGCCAGCAGTGAGAACCCGACAGTACGGGGTTATAATTCACCCCTCCACTTT. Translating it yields CASSENPTVRGYNSPLHF.

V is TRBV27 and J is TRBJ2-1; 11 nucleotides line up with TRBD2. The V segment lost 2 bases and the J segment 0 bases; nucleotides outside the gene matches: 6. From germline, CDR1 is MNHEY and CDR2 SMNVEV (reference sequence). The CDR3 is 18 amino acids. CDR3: CASSLNALAGGSYNEQFF. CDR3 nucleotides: TGTGCCAGCAGTTTAAATGCCCTAGCGGGGGGCTCCTACAATGAGCAGTTCTTC.

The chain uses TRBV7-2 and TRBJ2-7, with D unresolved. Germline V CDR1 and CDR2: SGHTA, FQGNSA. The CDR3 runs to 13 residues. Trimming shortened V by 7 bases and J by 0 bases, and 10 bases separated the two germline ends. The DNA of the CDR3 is TGTGCCAGCACCGAAACTGACTCCTACGAGCAGTACTTC. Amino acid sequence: CASTETDSYEQYF.

Here the CDR3 DNA reads TGTGCCAGCAGTTATCCCTTCTTGGGGGACAGGGCACCGCGGACCTTC. It codes for CASSYPFLGDRAPRTF. The chain links TRBV28 to TRBJ1-2; 9 nucleotides align to TRBD1. This CDR3 region has 16 residues. V was clipped by 4 bases and J by 14 bases; unmatched bases: 20. The germline V gene has CDR1 MDHEN and CDR2 SYDVKM.

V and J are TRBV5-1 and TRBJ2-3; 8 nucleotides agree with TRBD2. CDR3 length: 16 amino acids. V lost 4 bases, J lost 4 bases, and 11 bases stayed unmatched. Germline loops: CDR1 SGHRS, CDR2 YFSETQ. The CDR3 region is CASSPLRRGVSDTQYF. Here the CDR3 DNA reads TGCGCCAGCAGCCCACTTAGGCGGGGGGTCTCAGATACGCAGTATTTT.

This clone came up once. CDR3 region: CASSVSNPRPREAFF. For the CDR3, the DNA is TGTGCCAGCAGCGTAAGTAATCCGCGGCCGAGGGAAGCTTTCTTT. This chain joins TRBV9 and TRBJ1-1; D remains ambiguous. The length of the CDR3 is 15 residues. Germline V lookup: CDR1 SGDLS, CDR2 YYNGEE. V was cut by 1 base and J by 8 bases, with 18 bases left in between.

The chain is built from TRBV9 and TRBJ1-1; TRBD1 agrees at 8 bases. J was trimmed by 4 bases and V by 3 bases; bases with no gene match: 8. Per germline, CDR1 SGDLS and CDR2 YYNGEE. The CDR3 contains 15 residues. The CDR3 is CASSGRQGPTTEAFF. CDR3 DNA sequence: TGTGCCAGCAGCGGGCGACAGGGGCCGACCACTGAAGCTTTCTTT.

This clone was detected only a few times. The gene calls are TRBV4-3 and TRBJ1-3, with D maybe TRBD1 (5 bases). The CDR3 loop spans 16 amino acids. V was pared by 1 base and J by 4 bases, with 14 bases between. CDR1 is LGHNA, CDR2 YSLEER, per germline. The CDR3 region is CASSQGAGIRGNTIYF. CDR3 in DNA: TGCGCCAGCAGCCAAGGAGCAGGGATCAGAGGAAACACCATATATTTT.

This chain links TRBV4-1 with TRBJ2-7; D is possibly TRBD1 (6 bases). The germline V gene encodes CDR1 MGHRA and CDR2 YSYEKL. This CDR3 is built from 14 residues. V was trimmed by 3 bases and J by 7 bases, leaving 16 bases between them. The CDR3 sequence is CASSHSQGSGEQYF. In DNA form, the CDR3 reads TGCGCCAGCAGCCACTCACAGGGCTCCGGGGAGCAGTACTTC.

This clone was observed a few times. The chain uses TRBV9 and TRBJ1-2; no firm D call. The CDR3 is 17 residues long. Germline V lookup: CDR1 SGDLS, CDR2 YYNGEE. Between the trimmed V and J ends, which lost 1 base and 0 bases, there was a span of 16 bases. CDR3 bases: TGTGCCAGCAGCGTACTCGGAACAGCACTCCCTAACTATGGCTACACCTTC. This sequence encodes CASSVLGTALPNYGYTF.

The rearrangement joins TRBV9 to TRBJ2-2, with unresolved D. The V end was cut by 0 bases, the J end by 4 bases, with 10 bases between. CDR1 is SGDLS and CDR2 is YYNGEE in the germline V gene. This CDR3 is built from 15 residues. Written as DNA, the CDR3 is TGTGCCAGCAGCGTAGTGTCCTCAAGCACCGGGGAGCTGTTTTTT. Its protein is CASSVVSSSTGELFF. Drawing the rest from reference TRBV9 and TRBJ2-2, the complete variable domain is DSGVTQTPKHLITATGQRVTLRCSPRSGDLSVYWYQQSLDQGLQFLIQYYNGEERAKGNILERFSAQQFPDLHSELNLSSLELGDSALYFCASSVVSSSTGELFFGEGSRLTVL.